These 17 T cell receptor beta chains were sequenced from one sample in a study of T cell therapy after organ transplantation. Some clones are missing from TCRdb's copy, which holds only in-frame ones; the method was immunoSEQ multiplex PCR. The sample has some 47,000 clones, about 95% seen once; the top ten hold 2.5% to 4%. No antigen has been identified for these receptors. The sample here was CD8+ T cells from blood, taken before autologous CMV-specific T cell therapy. Source of these receptors: a human patient who had received a solid organ transplant and had CMV disease.

The genes are TRBV19 and TRBJ2-7; D is possibly TRBD2 (7 bases). There are 16 residues in the CDR3. V was clipped by 6 bases and J by 5 bases, with 23 bases between them. Looked up from germline, CDR1 is LNHDA and CDR2 is SQIVND (reference sequence). CDR3 in DNA: TGTGCCAGTAGCCTCAACTGGGGGGGCTTGGTTAACGAGCAGTACTTC. Amino acids: CASSLNWGGLVNEQYF.

The V and J genes are TRBV5-4 and TRBJ1-1; D not resolved. Germline loops: CDR1 SGHNT, CDR2 YYREEE (reference sequence). Trimming removed 0 bases at V and 1 base at J, with 10 bases between. The CDR3 is 15 amino acids. CDR3: CASSLGSVRNTEAFF. The CDR3 coding sequence is TGTGCCAGCAGCTTGGGGTCTGTAAGGAACACTGAAGCTTTCTTT.

The CDR3 loop is CASSSNPWREAYNEQFF. The CDR3 bases are TGTGCCAGTAGTAGCAACCCCTGGCGGGAGGCGTACAATGAGCAGTTCTTC. The chain carries TRBV19 and TRBJ2-1; 8 positions match TRBD2. V trimming: 4 bases; J trimming: 4 bases; junction bases outside the gene matches: 12. From germline, CDR1 is LNHDA and CDR2 SQIVND (reference sequence). The CDR3 totals 17 residues.

The chain recombines TRBV6-5 with TRBJ2-7, with a tentative D call TRBD1 (6 bases). CDR3 size: 15 residues. In germline, CDR1 is MNHEY, CDR2 SVGAGI. The V end was cut by 2 bases, the J end by 3 bases, with 14 bases between. Written as DNA, the CDR3 is TGTGCCAGCAGTTACCTAACAGGGATTAACTACGAGCAGTACTTC. Amino acids: CASSYLTGINYEQYF.

The chain links TRBV4-3 to TRBJ1-1; D possibly corresponds to TRBD1 (5 bases). V lost 0 bases and J lost 11, with 16 bases in between. Germline V gives CDR1 LGHNA, CDR2 YSLEER. The CDR3 is made up of 14 amino acids. The CDR3 DNA reads TGCGCCAGCAGCCAAGATATAGCGGGGGGGGAGGCTTTCTTT. It yields the protein CASSQDIAGGEAFF.

The chain is built from TRBV6-5 and TRBJ1-6; tentatively, D is TRBD1 (5 bases). This CDR3 has 16 amino acids. Germline V lookup: CDR1 MNHEY, CDR2 SVGAGI. The V and J ends lost 2 bases and 10 bases respectively, with 18 bases between them. DNA for the CDR3: TGTGCCAGCAGTTACGCGGGACCCCGGAGAAGCTCACCCCTCCACTTT. It translates to CASSYAGPRRSSPLHF.

The chain links TRBV29-1 to TRBJ2-3; D could derive from TRBD1 or TRBD2 (5 bases each). The CDR3 length is 15 residues. Germline V CDR1 and CDR2: SQVTM, ANQGSEA. V was shortened by 8 bases and J by 2 bases, with 20 bases between the two germline ends. CDR3 DNA: TGCAGCTCCCACTCTCCGGGACGGCACACAGATACGCAGTATTTT. It is translated as CSSHSPGRHTDTQYF.

The chain uses TRBV27 and TRBJ1-1; TRBD1 is a possible D gene (5 bases). In germline, CDR1 is MNHEY, CDR2 SMNVEV (reference sequence). The CDR3 is made up of 14 amino acids. The V and J ends lost 5 bases and 1 base respectively, with 11 bases between them. The DNA for the CDR3 is TGTGCCAGCAGTCCCCGGACAAGGAACACTGAAGCTTTCTTT. It encodes CASSPRTRNTEAFF.

The V and J genes are TRBV7-6 and TRBJ2-2; 7 bases line up with TRBD1. Germline V gene lookup returns CDR1 SGHVS and CDR2 FNYEAQ. V shed 6 bases and J 0 bases; nucleotides not matched to a gene: 4. This CDR3 contains 15 residues. The CDR3 DNA follows: TGTGCCAGCAGTGTTACAGGGGCGAACACCGGGGAGCTGTTTTTT. It is translated as CASSVTGANTGELFF.

The rearrangement joins TRBV7-9 to TRBJ2-7; no clear D. Germline V lookup: CDR1 SEHNR, CDR2 FQNEAQ (reference sequence). Trimming shortened V by 4 bases and J by 4 bases, and 8 bases separated the two germline ends. This CDR3 region has 12 residues. CDR3 bases: TGTGCCAGCAGCTCCTCGGCGTACGAGCAGTACTTC. It is translated as CASSSSAYEQYF.

This chain uses TRBV13 with TRBJ2-6, with TRBD1 as a possible D gene (5 bases). CDR1 PRHDT and CDR2 FYEKMQ come from the germline V gene (reference sequence). This CDR3 is built from 15 residues. The germline V and J ends were trimmed by 2 bases and 4 bases, with 9 bases remaining between them. The CDR3, as DNA: TGTGCCAGCAGCTTACTGCGACAGGGGGCCAACGTCCTGACTTTC. The encoded protein is CASSLLRQGANVLTF.

The chain uses TRBV4-2 and TRBJ1-1; TRBD1 aligns across 8 bases. CDR3 size: 14 residues. V lost 5 bases and J lost 5; bases outside the gene matches: 7. Germline V lookup: CDR1 LGHNA, CDR2 YNFKEQ. CDR3 coding DNA: TGTGCCAGCAGCGACGGACAGGGTAGGACTGAAGCTTTCTTT. This sequence encodes CASSDGQGRTEAFF.

This sequence joins TRBV4-3 and TRBJ1-2; 7 bases map to TRBD1. Germline assignment: CDR1 LGHNA and CDR2 YSLEER. Unmatched junction bases numbered 6, after V lost 1 base and J lost 4 bases. The CDR3 contains 15 residues. The CDR3 sequence is CASSQGRAGGYGYTF. The CDR3 DNA sequence: TGCGCCAGCAGCCAAGGGCGGGCAGGGGGCTATGGCTACACCTTC.

This rearrangement joins TRBV15 to TRBJ2-2; the D gene is possibly TRBD2 (6 bases). CDR3 length: 17 amino acids. Per germline, CDR1 LNHNV and CDR2 YYDKDF (reference sequence). Between the trimmed V and J ends, which lost 0 bases and 3 bases, there was a span of 14 bases. The CDR3, as DNA: TGTGCCACCAGCAGAGAATTGCGGGGTATGGACACCGGGGAGCTGTTTTTT. Protein product: CATSRELRGMDTGELFF.

The chain carries TRBV2 and TRBJ2-1, with 7 bases lining up with TRBD1. V shed 7 bases and J 0 bases; nucleotides not matched to a gene: 12. There are 17 residues in the CDR3. The germline CDR1 and CDR2 sequences are SNHLY and FYNNEI. The CDR3 nucleotides read TGTGCCAGCACCCTCGGACAGGATGGGTCCTCCTACAATGAGCAGTTCTTC. It codes for CASTLGQDGSSYNEQFF.

The chain combines TRBV13 with TRBJ2-7, with TRBD1 matching 7 bases. This CDR3 is built from 16 residues. V was pared by 3 bases and J by 1 base, with 9 bases of the junction left unmatched. Germline loops: CDR1 PRHDT, CDR2 FYEKMQ (reference sequence). The CDR3 is CASSFTGLGQSYEQYF. The CDR3 region has the DNA TGTGCCAGCAGCTTCACCGGACTGGGACAGTCCTACGAGCAGTACTTC.

The chain recombines TRBV4-1 with TRBJ2-7, with D possibly matching TRBD2 (5 bases). V was shortened by 0 bases and J by 1 base, with 19 bases between the two germline ends. Germline lookup yields CDR1 MGHRA and CDR2 YSYEKL. There are 18 residues in the CDR3. The CDR3 loop reads CASSQDDGSAADSYEQYF. In DNA, the CDR3 is TGCGCCAGCAGCCAAGATGACGGATCAGCGGCGGATTCCTACGAGCAGTACTTC.